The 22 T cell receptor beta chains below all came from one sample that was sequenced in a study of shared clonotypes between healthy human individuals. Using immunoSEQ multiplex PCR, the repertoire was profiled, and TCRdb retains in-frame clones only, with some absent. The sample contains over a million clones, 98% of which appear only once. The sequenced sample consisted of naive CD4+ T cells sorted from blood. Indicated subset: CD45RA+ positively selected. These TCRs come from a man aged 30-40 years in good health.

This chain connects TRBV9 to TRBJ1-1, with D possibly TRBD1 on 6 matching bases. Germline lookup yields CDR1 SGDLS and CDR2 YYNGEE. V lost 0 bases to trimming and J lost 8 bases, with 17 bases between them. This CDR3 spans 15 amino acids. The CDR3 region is CASSVVGGGTDEAFF. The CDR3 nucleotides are TGTGCCAGCAGCGTAGTTGGAGGGGGGACGGACGAAGCTTTCTTT.

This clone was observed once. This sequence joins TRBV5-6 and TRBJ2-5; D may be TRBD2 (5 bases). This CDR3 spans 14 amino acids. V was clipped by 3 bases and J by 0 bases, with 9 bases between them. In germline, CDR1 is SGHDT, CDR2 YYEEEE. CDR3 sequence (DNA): TGTGCCAGCAGCTCCCGGGGATACCAAGAGACCCAGTACTTC. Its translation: CASSSRGYQETQYF.

The CDR3 region has the DNA TGTGCCAGCAGTTTTACAGGGGATCATGGCTACACCTTC. Protein: CASSFTGDHGYTF. The gene calls are TRBV27 and TRBJ1-2; 7 bases fit TRBD1. The CDR3 consists of 13 residues. Germline V gene sequence: CDR1 MNHEY, CDR2 SMNVEV (reference sequence). The V segment lost 3 bases and the J segment 6 bases; nucleotides outside the gene matches: 4.

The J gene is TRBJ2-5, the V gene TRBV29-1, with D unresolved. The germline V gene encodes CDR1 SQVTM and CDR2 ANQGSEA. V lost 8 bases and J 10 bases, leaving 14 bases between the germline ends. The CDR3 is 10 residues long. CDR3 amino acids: CSIKTGDQYF. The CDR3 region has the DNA TGCAGCATCAAAACTGGGGACCAGTACTTC.

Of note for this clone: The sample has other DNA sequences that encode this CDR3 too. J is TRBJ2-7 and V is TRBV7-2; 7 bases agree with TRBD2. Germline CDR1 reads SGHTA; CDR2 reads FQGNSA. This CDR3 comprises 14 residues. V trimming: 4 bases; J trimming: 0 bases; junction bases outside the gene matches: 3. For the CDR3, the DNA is TGTGCCAGCAGCTCTGGCGGGAGCTCCTACGAGCAGTACTTC. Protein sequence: CASSSGGSSYEQYF.

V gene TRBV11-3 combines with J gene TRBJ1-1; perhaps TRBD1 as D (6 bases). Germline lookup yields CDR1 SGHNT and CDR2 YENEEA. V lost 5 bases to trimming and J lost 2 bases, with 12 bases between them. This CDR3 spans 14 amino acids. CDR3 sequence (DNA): TGTGCCAGCAGCCGCGGACAGACCAACACTGAAGCTTTCTTT. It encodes CASSRGQTNTEAFF. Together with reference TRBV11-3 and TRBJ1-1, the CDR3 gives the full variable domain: EAGVVQSPRYKIIEKKQPVAFWCNPISGHNTLYWYLQNLGQGPELLIRYENEEAVDDSQLPKDRFSAERLKGVDSTLKIQPAELGDSAVYLCASSRGQTNTEAFFGQGTRLTVV.

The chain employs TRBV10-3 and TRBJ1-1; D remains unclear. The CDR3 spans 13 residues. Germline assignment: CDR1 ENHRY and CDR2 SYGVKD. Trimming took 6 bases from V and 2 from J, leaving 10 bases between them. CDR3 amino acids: CAISAPPNTEAFF. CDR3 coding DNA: TGTGCCATCAGCGCCCCACCCAACACTGAAGCTTTCTTT.

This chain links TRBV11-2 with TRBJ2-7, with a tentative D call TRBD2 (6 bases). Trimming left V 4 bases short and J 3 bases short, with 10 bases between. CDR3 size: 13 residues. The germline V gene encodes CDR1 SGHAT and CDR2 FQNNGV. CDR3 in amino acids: CASSSGVLYEQYF. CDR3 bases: TGTGCCAGCAGCTCGGGAGTTCTCTACGAGCAGTACTTC.

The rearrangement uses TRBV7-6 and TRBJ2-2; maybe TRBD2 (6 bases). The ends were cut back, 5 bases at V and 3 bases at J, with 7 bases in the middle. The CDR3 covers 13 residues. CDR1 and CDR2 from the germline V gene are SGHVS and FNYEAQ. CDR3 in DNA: TGTGCCAGCAGCCGCGGGGACACCGGGGAGCTGTTTTTT. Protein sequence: CASSRGDTGELFF. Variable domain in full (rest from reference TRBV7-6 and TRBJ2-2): GAGVSQSPRYKVTKRGQDVALRCDPISGHVSLYWYRQALGQGPEFLTYFNYEAQQDKSGLPNDRFSAERPEGSISTLTIQRTEQRDSAMYRCASSRGDTGELFFGEGSRLTVL.

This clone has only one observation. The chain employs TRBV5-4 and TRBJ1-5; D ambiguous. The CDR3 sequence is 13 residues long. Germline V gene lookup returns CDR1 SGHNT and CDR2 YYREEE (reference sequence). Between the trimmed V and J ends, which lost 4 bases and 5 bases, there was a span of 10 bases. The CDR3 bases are TGTGCCAGCAGCCCCGGATGGGATCAGCCCCAGCATTTT. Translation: CASSPGWDQPQHF.

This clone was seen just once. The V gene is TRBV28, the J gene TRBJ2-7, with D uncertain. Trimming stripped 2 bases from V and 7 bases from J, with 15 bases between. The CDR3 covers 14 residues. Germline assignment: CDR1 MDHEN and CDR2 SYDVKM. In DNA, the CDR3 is TGTGCCAGCAGTTTACCGAGACACCGGTGGGAGCAGTACTTC. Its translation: CASSLPRHRWEQYF.

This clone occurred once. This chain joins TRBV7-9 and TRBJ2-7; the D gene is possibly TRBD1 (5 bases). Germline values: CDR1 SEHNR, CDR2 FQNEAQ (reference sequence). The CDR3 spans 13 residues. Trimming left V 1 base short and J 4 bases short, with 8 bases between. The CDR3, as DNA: TGTGCCAGCAGCTTAGGACAGCGTTACGAGCAGTACTTC. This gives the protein CASSLGQRYEQYF. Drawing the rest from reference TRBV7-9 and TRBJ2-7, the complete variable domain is DTGVSQNPRHKITKRGQNVTFRCDPISEHNRLYWYRQTLGQGPEFLTYFQNEAQLEKSRLLSDRFSAERPKGSFSTLEIQRTEQGDSAMYLCASSLGQRYEQYFGPGTRLTVT.

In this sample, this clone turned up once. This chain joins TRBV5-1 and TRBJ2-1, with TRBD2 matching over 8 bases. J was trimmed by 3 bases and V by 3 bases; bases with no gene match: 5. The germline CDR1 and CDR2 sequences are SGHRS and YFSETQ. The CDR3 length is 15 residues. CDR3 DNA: TGCGCCAGCAGCTCGGCGGGAGGTGGCTACAATGAGCAGTTCTTC. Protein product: CASSSAGGGYNEQFF.

CDR3 coding DNA: TGTGCCAGCAGTTTCGGACAGGATCGGACAGCAGATACGCAGTATTTT. Encoded protein: CASSFGQDRTADTQYF. V and J are TRBV5-8 and TRBJ2-3; 7 bases agree with TRBD1. The length of the CDR3 is 16 residues. Germline V gives CDR1 SGHTS, CDR2 YDEGEE. Losses at the gene ends were 5 bases for V and 4 bases for J; bases not matched to a gene: 13.

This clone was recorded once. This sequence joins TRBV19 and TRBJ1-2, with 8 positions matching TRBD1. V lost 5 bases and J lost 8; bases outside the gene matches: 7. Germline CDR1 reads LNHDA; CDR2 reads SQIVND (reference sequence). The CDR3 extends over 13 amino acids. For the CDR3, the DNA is TGTGCCAGTAGTCTAGGGACAGGTGGAGGCTACACCTTC. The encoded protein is CASSLGTGGGYTF.

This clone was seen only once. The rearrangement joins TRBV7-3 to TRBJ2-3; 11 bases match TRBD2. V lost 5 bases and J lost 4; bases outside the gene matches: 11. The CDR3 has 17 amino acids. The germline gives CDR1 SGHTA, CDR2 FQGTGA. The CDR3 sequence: CASSATVLAGVPDTQYF. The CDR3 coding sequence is TGTGCCAGCAGCGCGACGGTACTAGCGGGGGTTCCAGATACGCAGTATTTT.

The CDR3 DNA is TGTGCCAGCAGCGTAGTGAGCGGGAGTGCCGATGAGCAGTTCTTC. This encodes CASSVVSGSADEQFF. This chain joins TRBV9 and TRBJ2-1, with 8 bases fitting TRBD2. The V and J ends lost 0 bases and 8 bases, in that order; junction bases with no gene match: 7. Germline-derived CDR1 and CDR2 are SGDLS and YYNGEE. This CDR3 contains 15 residues.

The CDR3 here is CASTGLAGLDTQYF. For the CDR3, the DNA is TGTGCCAGCACTGGACTAGCGGGTTTAGATACGCAGTATTTT. The chain is built from TRBV2 and TRBJ2-3; 11 nucleotides match TRBD2. Germline V gives CDR1 SNHLY, CDR2 FYNNEI. The CDR3 extends over 14 amino acids. V lost 7 bases and J lost 5; bases outside the gene matches: 5.

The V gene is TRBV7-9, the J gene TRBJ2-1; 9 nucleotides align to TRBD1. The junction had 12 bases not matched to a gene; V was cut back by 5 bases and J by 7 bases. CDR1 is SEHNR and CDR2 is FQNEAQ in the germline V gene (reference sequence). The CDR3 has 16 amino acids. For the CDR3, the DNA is TGTGCCAGCAGCGAGGGATTGGACAGGGGTCAGAATGAGCAGTTCTTC. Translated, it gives CASSEGLDRGQNEQFF.

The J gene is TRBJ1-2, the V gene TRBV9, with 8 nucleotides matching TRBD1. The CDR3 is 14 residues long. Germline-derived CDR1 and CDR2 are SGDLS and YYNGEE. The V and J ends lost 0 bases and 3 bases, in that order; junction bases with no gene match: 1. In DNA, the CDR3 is TGTGCCAGCAGCGTAGCGGGACAGGACTATGGCTACACCTTC. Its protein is CASSVAGQDYGYTF.

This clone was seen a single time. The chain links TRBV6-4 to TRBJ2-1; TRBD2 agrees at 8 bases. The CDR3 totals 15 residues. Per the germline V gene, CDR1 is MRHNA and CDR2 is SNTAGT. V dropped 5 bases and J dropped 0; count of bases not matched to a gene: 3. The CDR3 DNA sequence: TGTGCCAGCAGTTCCGGGACTAGCTCCTACAATGAGCAGTTCTTC. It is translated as CASSSGTSSYNEQFF.

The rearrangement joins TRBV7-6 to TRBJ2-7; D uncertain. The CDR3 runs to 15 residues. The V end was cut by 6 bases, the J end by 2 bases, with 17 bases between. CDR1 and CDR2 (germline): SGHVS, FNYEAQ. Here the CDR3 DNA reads TGTGCCAGCAGTCTCGGGTCCAGAGGCCCCTACGAGCAGTACTTC. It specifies CASSLGSRGPYEQYF.